A selection of T cell receptor beta chains follows, all from one sample in a study of response to subunit inactivated influenza vaccine. MiXCR was run by TCRdb on the RT-PCR reads, yielding one entry per CDR3 protein. The sample carries about half a million distinct CDR3 sequences, over 9.5% recorded once. Sample: PBMCs from blood, taken 45 days after vaccination. These receptors originate from a man aged 45-65 years who received an inactivated influenza vaccine. Each CDR3 is given with its conserved first and last residue. A D gene is named only where the DNA matches it firmly. Rows may omit the clone size; those that give it use once, few, many or a size class.

v_gene	d_gene	j_gene	abundance	CDR3aa	CDR3nt
TRBV6-2/TRBV6-3	TRBD2	TRBJ2-3	.	CASSYPSQSGTSGGTDTQYF	TGTGCCAGCAGTTACCCGTCTCAATCCGGGACTAGCGGGGGAACAGATACGCAGTATTTT
TRBV28	TRBD2	TRBJ2-5	.	CASRGGLRAVETQYF	TGTGCCAGTCGGGGGGGGTTGAGGGCTGTGGAGACCCAGTACTTC
TRBV5-6	.	TRBJ1-6	.	CASSFRGQNSPLHF	TGTGCCAGCAGCTTCCGGGGCCAAAATTCACCCCTCCACTTT
TRBV7-8	TRBD1	TRBJ2-3	.	CASSHGNRDREAGSTDTQYF	TGTGCCAGCAGCCATGGAAACCGGGACAGGGAGGCCGGAAGCACAGATACGCAGTATTTT
TRBV3-1	TRBD1	TRBJ2-3	few	CASSNWDRGLSDTQYF	TGTGCCAGCAGCAACTGGGACAGGGGGCTTTCAGATACGCAGTATTTT
TRBV6-5	.	TRBJ1-6	.	CASSSSTGRNSPLHF	TGTGCCAGCAGTTCCAGCACAGGGAGGAATTCACCCCTCCACTTT
TRBV25-1	TRBD2	TRBJ2-7	many	CASSGMGTGRAYEQYF	TGTGCCAGCAGTGGGATGGGCACTGGGAGGGCCTACGAGCAGTACTTC
TRBV2	TRBD2	TRBJ2-1	.	CASGRAGRTYNEQFF	TGTGCCAGCGGGCGAGCGGGACGGACCTACAATGAGCAGTTCTTC
TRBV24-1	.	TRBJ2-5	.	CATSDPGTLATQYF	TGTGCCACCAGTGACCCCGGGACCCTAGCGACCCAGTACTTC
TRBV7-9	TRBD1	TRBJ2-3	.	CASSLWGEQGATDTQYF	TGTGCCAGCAGCTTATGGGGAGAACAGGGGGCTACAGATACGCAGTATTTT
TRBV2	.	TRBJ1-5	few	CASTRETSNQPQHF	TGTGCCAGCACCAGGGAGACTAGCAATCAGCCCCAGCATTTT
TRBV20-1	.	TRBJ1-5	.	CSALQGISNQPQHF	TGCAGTGCTCTGCAGGGTATTAGCAATCAGCCCCAGCATTTT
TRBV4-3	.	TRBJ2-3	.	CASSQGDLSTDTQYF	TGCGCCAGCAGCCAAGGGGACCTTAGCACAGATACGCAGTATTTT
TRBV5-1	TRBD2	TRBJ2-1	many	CASSLGLAGNNNEQFF	TGCGCCAGCAGCCTCGGACTAGCGGGGAACAACAATGAGCAGTTCTTC
TRBV6-2/TRBV6-3	.	TRBJ1-5	many	CASSSVRTGSNQPQHF	TGTGCCAGCAGTTCAGTTCGGACGGGTAGCAATCAGCCCCAGCATTTT
TRBV6-1	TRBD2	TRBJ2-1	many	CASTILAGGSLGEQFF	TGTGCCAGCACCATCTTAGCGGGAGGAAGTTTGGGTGAGCAGTTCTTC
TRBV7-2	TRBD1	TRBJ2-2	many	CASRSGTGPTGELFF	TGTGCCAGCAGATCCGGGACAGGGCCCACCGGGGAGCTGTTTTTT
TRBV7-8	.	TRBJ2-7	.	CASSLGGTTPYEQYF	TGTGCCAGCAGCTTAGGCGGGACGACTCCCTACGAGCAGTACTTC
TRBV11-2	.	TRBJ2-3	few	CASSPRWLAPTGTDTQYF	TGTGCCAGCAGCCCCCGGTGGCTAGCGCCTACGGGCACAGATACGCAGTATTTT
TRBV25-1	.	TRBJ2-7	.	CASSSLGEQYF	TGTGCCAGCAGCTCTCTAGGGGAGCAGTACTTC
TRBV19	.	TRBJ2-4	once	CASIGHAKNIQYF	TGTGCCAGTATCGGGCATGCCAAAAACATTCAGTACTTC
TRBV5-1	TRBD1	TRBJ2-7	many	CASSPTGTGYEQYF	TGCGCCAGCAGCCCCACCGGGACAGGGTACGAGCAGTACTTC
TRBV19	.	TRBJ2-7	.	CASSIVGGSIDEQYF	TGTGCCAGTAGTATAGTAGGAGGGTCTATCGACGAGCAGTACTTC
TRBV5-1	.	TRBJ2-7	few	CASSAGGTYEQYF	TGCGCCAGCAGCGCCGGGGGTACGTACGAGCAGTACTTC
TRBV2	.	TRBJ1-1	few	CASSAGPPAYTEAFF	TGTGCCAGCAGTGCCGGACCACCCGCATACACTGAAGCTTTCTTT
TRBV27	.	TRBJ2-3	few	CASSLLDYTDTQYF	TGTGCCAGCAGTTTATTAGACTACACAGATACGCAGTATTTT
TRBV6-5	.	TRBJ2-7	.	CASSYSIGGIIDEQYF	TGTGCCAGCAGTTACTCGATTGGGGGGATCATCGACGAGCAGTACTTC
TRBV5-1	.	TRBJ1-4	few	CASSMDATNEKLFF	TGCGCCAGCAGCATGGATGCAACTAATGAAAAACTGTTTTTT
TRBV5-1	.	TRBJ1-4	many	CASSYRWNEKLFF	TGCGCCAGCAGCTACAGGTGGAATGAAAAACTGTTTTTT
TRBV3-1	.	TRBJ2-5	.	CASSQEVLPGETQYF	TGTGCCAGCAGCCAAGAGGTGCTGCCGGGGGAGACCCAGTACTTC
TRBV5-4	TRBD1	TRBJ2-5	few	CASSSGTDQETQYF	TGTGCCAGCAGCTCTGGGACAGATCAAGAGACCCAGTACTTC
TRBV12-3/TRBV12-4	.	TRBJ1-2	.	CASSVRGTSYGYTF	TGTGCCAGCAGTGTTCGAGGCACCTCTTATGGCTACACCTTC
TRBV20-1	.	TRBJ2-1	.	CSHLDYRGYEQFF	TGCAGCCACCTTGACTATAGGGGCTATGAGCAGTTCTTC
TRBV18	.	TRBJ2-3	.	CASSPPGAMTDTQYF	TGTGCCAGCTCGCCTCCGGGAGCGATGACAGATACGCAGTATTTT
TRBV12-3/TRBV12-4	.	TRBJ1-2	many	CASTSRANDYGYTF	TGTGCCAGCACCTCCCGGGCGAACGACTATGGCTACACCTTC
TRBV6-2/TRBV6-3	TRBD1	TRBJ1-2	few	CASSYTGTGAIDYGYTF	TGTGCCAGCAGTTACACCGGGACAGGGGCGATTGACTATGGCTACACCTTC
TRBV27	.	TRBJ2-2	few	CASSSQLRKRGELFF	TGTGCCAGCAGTTCCCAACTCCGGAAACGCGGGGAGCTGTTTTTT
TRBV12-3/TRBV12-4	.	TRBJ1-5	few	CASRKGRLSNQPQHF	TGTGCCAGCAGGAAAGGACGGCTTAGCAATCAGCCCCAGCATTTT
TRBV9	TRBD1	TRBJ1-4	few	CASRGQFNEKLFF	TGTGCCAGCAGGGGACAGTTTAATGAAAAACTGTTTTTT
TRBV11-1	.	TRBJ2-7	.	CASSLAEFAYEQYF	TGTGCCAGCAGCTTAGCGGAGTTTGCCTACGAGCAGTACTTC
TRBV10-3	TRBD2	TRBJ2-5	.	CAISRPGTSETQYF	TGTGCCATCAGCCGACCCGGGACTAGCGAGACCCAGTACTTC
TRBV6-2/TRBV6-3	.	TRBJ2-1	few	CASSNMHHNEQFF	TGTGCCAGCAGTAACATGCACCACAATGAGCAGTTCTTC
TRBV20-1	.	TRBJ2-1	few	CSASLGGAWVEQFF	TGCAGTGCTTCATTGGGGGGGGCATGGGTTGAGCAGTTCTTC
TRBV7-9	.	TRBJ2-7	many	CASSDHRDQQGDEQYF	TGTGCCAGCAGCGACCACAGGGACCAGCAAGGGGACGAGCAGTACTTC
TRBV28	TRBD2	TRBJ2-3	few	CASSSRGLAGRHLSTDTQYF	TGTGCCAGCAGTTCAAGGGGACTAGCGGGGCGACACTTAAGCACAGATACGCAGTATTTT
TRBV28	.	TRBJ2-2	.	CASKQGHGELFF	TGTGCCAGCAAACAGGGTCACGGGGAGCTGTTTTTT
TRBV25-1	.	TRBJ1-2	.	CASSEGRELGYTF	TGTGCCAGCAGTGAGGGACGGGAGTTGGGCTACACCTTC
TRBV28	.	TRBJ1-5	many	CASTTAYFREPQHF	TGTGCCAGCACCACAGCCTATTTCAGGGAGCCCCAGCATTTT
TRBV28	.	TRBJ2-7	few	CASSLRRLEQYF	TGTGCCAGCAGTTTACGTCGTTTAGAGCAGTACTTC
TRBV2	.	TRBJ2-7	few	CASSVDGIAYEQYF	TGTGCCAGCAGTGTGGACGGAATCGCCTACGAGCAGTACTTC
TRBV29-1	.	TRBJ2-3	few	CSVDPSDTQYF	TGCAGCGTTGATCCTAGCGATACGCAGTATTTT
TRBV20-1	TRBD1	TRBJ1-2	few	CSARDIRTGSNYGYTF	TGCAGTGCTAGAGATATAAGGACAGGGTCTAACTATGGCTACACCTTC